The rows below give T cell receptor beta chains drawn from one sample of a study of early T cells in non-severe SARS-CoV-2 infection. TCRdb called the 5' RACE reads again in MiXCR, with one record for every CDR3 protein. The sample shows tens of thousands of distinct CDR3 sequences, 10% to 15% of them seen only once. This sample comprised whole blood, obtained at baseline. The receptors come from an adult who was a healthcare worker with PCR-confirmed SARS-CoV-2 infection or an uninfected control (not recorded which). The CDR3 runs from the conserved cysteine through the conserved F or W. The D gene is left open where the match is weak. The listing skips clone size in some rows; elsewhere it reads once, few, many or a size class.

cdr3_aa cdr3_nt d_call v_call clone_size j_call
CASSQARTGHEQYF TGTGCCAGCAGCCAAGCAAGGACAGGGCACGAGCAGTACTTC TRBD1 TRBV3-1 few TRBJ2-7
CASSLNSGSKNIQYF TGCGCCAGCAGCTTGAATTCAGGGTCCAAAAACATTCAGTACTTC - TRBV5-1 - TRBJ2-4
CASSYEGQHTDTQYF TGTGCCAGCAGTTACGAGGGACAGCACACAGATACGCAGTATTTT TRBD1 TRBV6-6 - TRBJ2-3
CASSYRDHPSYEQYF TGTGCCAGCAGTTATAGGGACCACCCCTCCTACGAGCAGTACTTC - TRBV6-5 many TRBJ2-7
CASKQGSPSSDIQYF TGTGCCAGCAAACAAGGCAGCCCATCATCGGACATTCAGTACTTC - TRBV6-2/TRBV6-3 many TRBJ2-4
CASSFSGNQPQHF TGTGCCAGCAGTTTCAGTGGCAATCAGCCCCAGCATTTT - TRBV27 few TRBJ1-5
CASSVIAGAPNEQFF TGTGCCAGCAGCGTGATAGCGGGAGCCCCCAATGAGCAGTTCTTC TRBD2 TRBV9 few TRBJ2-1
CSVFGLSYEQYF TGCAGCGTTTTTGGACTGTCCTACGAGCAGTACTTC - TRBV29-1 - TRBJ2-7
CASSSQGTDYEQYF TGTGCCAGCAGTTCCCAGGGGACAGATTACGAGCAGTACTTC TRBD1 TRBV12-3/TRBV12-4 many TRBJ2-7
CSVSLGQGLNYEQYF TGCAGCGTCTCCCTTGGACAGGGATTGAACTACGAGCAGTACTTC TRBD1 TRBV29-1 few TRBJ2-7
CASSLVGLAGNEQFF TGTGCCAGCAGCTTAGTGGGACTAGCGGGCAATGAGCAGTTCTTC TRBD2 TRBV7-9 few TRBJ2-1
CSVEDRTGHNEQFF TGCAGCGTTGAAGACCGGACAGGGCACAATGAGCAGTTCTTC TRBD1 TRBV29-1 - TRBJ2-1
CASSPVLGVSTDTQYF TGTGCCAGCAGTCCTGTCTTGGGGGTGAGCACAGATACGCAGTATTTT - TRBV6-2/TRBV6-3 few TRBJ2-3
CASSLYGGRDNEQFF TGTGCCAGCAGCTTGTACGGGGGGAGGGACAATGAGCAGTTCTTC TRBD2 TRBV5-6 few TRBJ2-1
CASSLDRSGEQYF TGTGCCAGCTCCCTCGACAGGTCGGGGGAGCAGTACTTC - TRBV18 few TRBJ2-7
CASAVFGIAKNIQYF TGTGCCAGTGCAGTATTTGGAATAGCCAAAAACATTCAGTACTTC - TRBV27 - TRBJ2-4
CASSLGLAGADEQFF TGTGCCAGCAGCTTAGGCCTAGCGGGAGCGGATGAGCAGTTCTTC TRBD2 TRBV7-9 few TRBJ2-1
CASSFNRDLPYEQYF TGTGCCAGCAGTTTTAACCGGGACTTACCCTACGAGCAGTACTTC - TRBV27 few TRBJ2-7
CASSPGQNTEAFF TGTGCCAGCTCACCCGGACAGAACACTGAAGCTTTCTTT - TRBV18 few TRBJ1-1
CSARDYGQGARNTIYF TGCAGTGCTAGAGATTACGGACAGGGGGCAAGAAACACCATATATTTT TRBD1 TRBV20-1 - TRBJ1-3
CASSRRLAGEETQYF TGTGCCAGCAGCCGAAGACTAGCGGGAGAAGAGACCCAGTACTTC TRBD2 TRBV7-2 few TRBJ2-5
CASSTSRNEQFF TGTGCCAGCAGTACTTCTCGAAATGAGCAGTTCTTC - TRBV7-9 - TRBJ2-1
CASSGSRGLDEQYF TGTGCCAGCAGCGGAAGCCGAGGACTCGACGAGCAGTACTTC - TRBV7-9 few TRBJ2-7
CASSPGTSGGAYDTQYF TGTGCCAGCAGCCCTGGGACTAGCGGGGGGGCATACGATACGCAGTATTTT TRBD2 TRBV5-4 many TRBJ2-3
CASSLWGLSSYNEQFF TGTGCCAGCAGCTTGTGGGGTCTAAGCTCCTACAATGAGCAGTTCTTC - TRBV5-4 few TRBJ2-1
CASSLSGTGINEQFF TGTGCCAGCAGTTTATCCGGGACAGGGATAAATGAGCAGTTCTTC TRBD1 TRBV28 - TRBJ2-1
CASRARTGSNYEQYF TGTGCCAGCAGGGCCCGGACAGGGAGCAATTACGAGCAGTACTTC TRBD1 TRBV28 - TRBJ2-7
CAWSVDGMGEQYF TGTGCCTGGAGTGTAGACGGGATGGGGGAGCAGTACTTC - TRBV30 many TRBJ2-7
CSTPPLRGYNEQFF TGCAGCACGCCTCCTCTTAGGGGCTACAATGAGCAGTTCTTC - TRBV29-1 many TRBJ2-1
CASSLIGLANYEQYF TGTGCCAGCAGTTTAATCGGACTAGCAAACTACGAGCAGTACTTC TRBD2 TRBV6-6 few TRBJ2-7
CASSPQTVRDTQYF TGTGCCAGCTCACCACAGACAGTCCGGGATACGCAGTATTTT - TRBV18 few TRBJ2-3
CASSPLAGRTDTQYF TGTGCCAGCAGTCCATTAGCGGGCCGCACAGATACGCAGTATTTT TRBD2 TRBV28 many TRBJ2-3
CASSPLGQGAFF TGTGCCAGCAGCCCCTTGGGACAGGGAGCTTTCTTT TRBD1 TRBV14 few TRBJ1-1
CASSLWVGGEASQYF TGCGCCAGCAGCTTATGGGTTGGAGGGGAGGCCTCGCAGTATTTT - TRBV5-1 few TRBJ2-3
CASRGQNTEAFF TGTGCCAGCAGGGGACAGAACACTGAAGCTTTCTTT - TRBV28 - TRBJ1-1
CASSLAGANVLTF TGTGCCAGCAGCTTAGCTGGGGCCAACGTCCTGACTTTC - TRBV11-2 many TRBJ2-6
CASNPGTGYYEQYF TGTGCCAGCAACCCCGGGACAGGATACTACGAGCAGTACTTC TRBD1 TRBV28 - TRBJ2-7